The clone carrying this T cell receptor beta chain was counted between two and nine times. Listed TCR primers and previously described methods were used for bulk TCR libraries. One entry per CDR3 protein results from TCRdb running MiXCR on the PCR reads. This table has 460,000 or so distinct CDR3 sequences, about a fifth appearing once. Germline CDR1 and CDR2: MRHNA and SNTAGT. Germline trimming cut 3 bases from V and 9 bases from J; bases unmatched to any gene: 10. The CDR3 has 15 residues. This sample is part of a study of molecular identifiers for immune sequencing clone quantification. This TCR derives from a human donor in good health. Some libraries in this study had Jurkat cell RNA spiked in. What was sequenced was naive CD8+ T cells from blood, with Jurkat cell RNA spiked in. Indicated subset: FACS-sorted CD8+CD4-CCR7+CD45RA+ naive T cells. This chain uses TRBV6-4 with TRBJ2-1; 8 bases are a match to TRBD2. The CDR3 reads CASSEYGGAGVEQFF. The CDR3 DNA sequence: TGTGCCAGCAGTGAATACGGGGGGGCCGGAGTTGAGCAGTTCTTC.